This passage covers 29 T cell receptor beta chains from one sample sequenced in a study of blood T cell repertoires in COVID-19 (dated by TCRdb to 2019 to 2021). Preparation of the library involved the immunoSEQ multiplex PCR assay. Not all clones reach the TCRdb copy of this immuneACCESS table, which keeps in-frame sequences only. Checked studies attribute under half of the gap to unresolved V genes and leave the rest unexplained. This sample lists 150,000 to 200,000 clones; about four fifths were detected once. Of the sample, about 3.3% falls within the top ten clones. The sequenced sample consisted of PBMCs or T cells enriched from blood (not recorded which). The source of these receptors is a woman between 25 and 40 years old who had been exposed to COVID-19.

This chain joins TRBV4-1 and TRBJ1-2; no definite D call. The CDR3 contains 16 residues. V lost 0 bases and J lost 0, with 11 bases in between. Germline CDR1 is MGHRA and CDR2 is YSYEKL. The CDR3 DNA sequence: TGCGCCAGCAGCCAAGATGGGCCGGGGACTAACTATGGCTACACCTTC. As protein: CASSQDGPGTNYGYTF.

This chain uses TRBV3-1 (or the pseudogene TRBV3-2) with TRBJ2-4; TRBD1 matches at 8 bases. CDR3 size: 14 residues. V was pared by 5 bases and J by 6 bases, with 6 bases of the junction left unmatched. Germline values: CDR1 LGHDT, CDR2 YNNKEL (reference sequence). The CDR3 sequence: CASSNGQGLNIQYF. DNA of the CDR3: TGTGCCAGCAGCAACGGACAGGGATTAAACATTCAGTACTTC.

The chain recombines TRBV6-5 with TRBJ1-2; 8 bases map to TRBD1. There are 16 residues in the CDR3. J was trimmed by 5 bases and V by 2 bases; bases with no gene match: 10. CDR1 and CDR2 from the germline V gene are MNHEY and SVGAGI. Here the CDR3 reads CASSYIGQGGAYGYTF. CDR3 DNA sequence: TGTGCCAGCAGTTACATTGGACAGGGAGGCGCTTATGGCTACACCTTC.

This clone was found once. The chain joins TRBV5-4 to TRBJ1-5, with 12 bases identical to TRBD1. Losses at the gene ends were 4 bases for V and 6 bases for J; bases not matched to a gene: 8. The CDR3 covers 16 residues. Germline V CDR1 and CDR2: SGHNT, YYREEE (reference sequence). Written as DNA, the CDR3 is TGTGCCAGCAGCACCTCGGGACAGGGGGCGGGTCAGCCCCAGCATTTT. Its protein product is CASSTSGQGAGQPQHF.

This clone appeared a few times. The same CDR3 can be traced to other DNA sequences in this sample. This rearrangement joins TRBV6-4 to TRBJ2-3; no clear D. Germline assignment: CDR1 MRHNA and CDR2 SNTAGT. V dropped 0 bases and J dropped 3 bases, with 4 bases sitting between them. This CDR3 region has 13 residues. CDR3 DNA: TGTGCCAGCAGTGACTCGACTACAGATACGCAGTATTTT. Residues: CASSDSTTDTQYF.

The chain has TRBV5-4 and TRBJ2-7; tentative D call: TRBD1 (7 bases). CDR1 SGHNT and CDR2 YYREEE come from the germline V gene (reference sequence). The length of the CDR3 is 13 residues. Trimming removed 4 bases from V and 4 bases from J, with 12 bases in between. CDR3 sequence reads: CASSQGGYYEQYF. Written as DNA, the CDR3 is TGTGCCAGCAGCCAGGGGGGTTATTACGAGCAGTACTTC.

The sample holds one count of this clone. The chain joins TRBV19 to TRBJ2-7, with 11 bases matching TRBD1. The V segment lost 5 bases and the J segment 3 bases; nucleotides outside the gene matches: 6. The CDR3 loop spans 15 amino acids. Looked up from germline, CDR1 is LNHDA and CDR2 is SQIVND (reference sequence). CDR3 sequence (DNA): TGTGCCAGTAGTCCACCGGACAGGGGGCTCTACGAGCAGTACTTC. It encodes CASSPPDRGLYEQYF.

The rearrangement joins TRBV5-1 to TRBJ2-3; 10 bases are a match to TRBD1. Germline-derived CDR1 and CDR2 are SGHRS and YFSETQ. This CDR3 contains 15 residues. The V segment lost 6 bases and the J segment 2 bases; nucleotides outside the gene matches: 6. CDR3 bases: TGCGCCAGCACCGGGACAGGGGATTTCACAGATACGCAGTATTTT. Translation: CASTGTGDFTDTQYF. Supplemented by reference TRBV5-1 and TRBJ2-3, the full variable domain reads KAGVTQTPRYLIKTRGQQVTLSCSPISGHRSVSWYQQTPGQGLQFLFEYFSETQRNKGNFPGRFSGRQFSNSRSEMNVSTLELGDSALYLCASTGTGDFTDTQYFGPGTRLTVL.

This chain connects TRBV9 to TRBJ2-3, with D perhaps TRBD2 (5 bases). V lost 3 bases to trimming and J lost 4 bases, with 18 bases between them. CDR3 length: 16 residues. CDR1 and CDR2 from the germline V gene are SGDLS and YYNGEE. CDR3 sequence reads: CASSGGSGFNSDTQYF. The CDR3 region has the DNA TGTGCCAGCAGCGGCGGGTCAGGCTTTAACTCAGATACGCAGTATTTT.

The chain has TRBV19 and TRBJ2-1; 8 bases map to TRBD1. Germline loops: CDR1 LNHDA, CDR2 SQIVND (reference sequence). The CDR3 consists of 13 residues. The ends lost 7 bases at V and 5 bases at J; junction bases unmatched: 4. The CDR3 sequence: CASIGQGNNEQFF. The CDR3, as DNA: TGTGCCAGTATCGGACAGGGTAACAATGAGCAGTTCTTC.

The chain combines TRBV5-6 with TRBJ1-5; D remains unclear. The germline CDR1 and CDR2 sequences are SGHDT and YYEEEE. The V and J ends lost 0 bases and 8 bases respectively, with 9 bases between them. The CDR3 runs to 13 residues. CDR3: CASSLVLGEPQHF. The CDR3 DNA is TGTGCCAGCAGCTTGGTGTTGGGAGAGCCCCAGCATTTT.

V gene TRBV7-2 combines with J gene TRBJ1-4; 7 bases align to TRBD1. Germline-derived CDR1 and CDR2 are SGHTA and FQGNSA. V was clipped by 5 bases and J by 4 bases; unmatched bases: 4. The CDR3 runs to 14 residues. The CDR3 loop reads CASSTTGDNEKLFF. The CDR3 region has the DNA TGTGCCAGCAGCACCACAGGGGATAATGAAAAACTGTTTTTT. The full variable domain, its missing parts supplied by reference TRBV7-2 and TRBJ1-4, is GAGVSQSPSNKVTEKGKDVELRCDPISGHTALYWYRQSLGQGLEFLIYFQGNSAPDKSGLPSDRFSAERTGGSVSTLTIQRTQQEDSAVYLCASSTTGDNEKLFFGSGTQLSVL.

The rearrangement links TRBV19 to TRBJ1-1; TRBD1 agrees at 11 bases. CDR1 is LNHDA, CDR2 SQIVND, per germline (reference sequence). With V trimmed by 3 bases and J by 11 bases, 8 bases remained unmatched. The CDR3 runs 14 residues. CDR3 bases: TGTGCCAGTAGTATCGAGCCGGGACAGGGGGATGCTTTCTTT. It encodes CASSIEPGQGDAFF.

The rearrangement joins TRBV25-1 to TRBJ1-5, with D possibly TRBD1 on 5 matching bases. The length of the CDR3 is 13 residues. V gave up 6 bases and J gave up 0 bases, with 6 bases separating them. Germline V gene data show CDR1 as MGHDK and CDR2 as SYGVNS. In DNA form, the CDR3 reads TGTGCCAGCAGCAGGGTTAGCAATCAGCCCCAGCATTTT. It yields the protein CASSRVSNQPQHF. The full variable domain, in which reference TRBV25-1 and TRBJ1-5 provide the parts outside the CDR3, is EADIYQTPRYLVIGTGKKITLECSQTMGHDKMYWYQQDPGMELHLIHYSYGVNSTEKGDLSSESTVSRIRTEHFPLTLESARPSHTSQYLCASSRVSNQPQHFGDGTRLSIL.

The rearrangement links TRBV12-5 to TRBJ1-1; D uncertain. Deletions cut 1 base from V and 1 base from J, with 7 bases between. Germline CDR1 reads LGHNT; CDR2 reads FRNRAP. The CDR3 is made up of 14 amino acids. This chain's CDR3 is CASGLGVWNTEAFF. The CDR3 DNA reads as TGTGCTAGTGGTTTGGGAGTATGGAACACTGAAGCTTTCTTT.

This chain uses TRBV28 with TRBJ1-5; maybe TRBD1 (5 bases). There are 18 residues in the CDR3. From germline, CDR1 is MDHEN and CDR2 SYDVKM. Trimming removed 5 bases at V and 1 base at J, with 21 bases between. CDR3 region: CASSEPGKMGWSNQPQHF. In nucleotides, the CDR3 is TGTGCCAGCAGTGAGCCAGGGAAAATGGGTTGGAGCAATCAGCCCCAGCATTTT. The full variable domain, with the rest looked up from reference TRBV28 and TRBJ1-5, is DVKVTQSSRYLVKRTGEKVFLECVQDMDHENMFWYRQDPGLGLRLIYFSYDVKMKEKGDIPEGYSVSREKKERFSLILESASTNQTSMYLCASSEPGKMGWSNQPQHFGDGTRLSIL.

The J gene is TRBJ1-2, the V gene TRBV24-1; D is unclear. CDR3 length: 15 amino acids. V gave up 5 bases and J gave up 0 bases, with 12 bases separating them. Per the germline V gene, CDR1 is KGHDR and CDR2 is SFDVKD. The CDR3 DNA sequence: TGTGCCACCAGTGTATTTAGATTCACTAACTATGGCTACACCTTC. It specifies CATSVFRFTNYGYTF.

The V gene is TRBV15, the J gene TRBJ2-2; D is perhaps TRBD1 (6 bases). Germline values: CDR1 LNHNV, CDR2 YYDKDF (reference sequence). Trimming removed 0 bases from V and 5 bases from J, with 25 bases in between. The CDR3 has 20 amino acids. Here the CDR3 reads CATSRDIIVPGHRGTGELFF. As DNA, the CDR3 is TGTGCCACCAGCAGAGATATTATCGTTCCGGGACACCGAGGGACCGGGGAGCTGTTTTTT.

J is TRBJ2-5 and V is TRBV25-1, with 8 bases matching TRBD2. The CDR3 is 16 amino acids. Germline V gene data show CDR1 as MGHDK and CDR2 as SYGVNS. V dropped 0 bases and J dropped 2; count of bases not matched to a gene: 5. CDR3 sequence: CASSEYGGGLQETQYF. DNA of the CDR3: TGTGCCAGCAGTGAATACGGCGGGGGGTTACAAGAGACCCAGTACTTC. Looking up the rest from reference TRBV25-1 and TRBJ2-5 gives the full variable domain: EADIYQTPRYLVIGTGKKITLECSQTMGHDKMYWYQQDPGMELHLIHYSYGVNSTEKGDLSSESTVSRIRTEHFPLTLESARPSHTSQYLCASSEYGGGLQETQYFGPGTRLLVL.

CDR3 sequence (DNA): TGTGCCATCAGTGAGTCTGAAGGGGTAGGGCAGCCCCAGCATTTT. Translation gives CAISESEGVGQPQHF. The rearrangement joins TRBV10-3 to TRBJ1-5, with D perhaps matching TRBD1 (5 bases). Germline CDR1 ENHRY, CDR2 SYGVKD. This CDR3 contains 15 residues. V was shortened by 0 bases and J by 7 bases, with 13 bases between the two germline ends.

J is TRBJ2-5 and V is TRBV6-5, with TRBD1 identical over 7 bases. Germline assignment: CDR1 MNHEY and CDR2 SVGAGI. The J segment lost 1 base and the V segment lost 6 bases, leaving 2 bases of the junction unmatched. CDR3 length: 13 residues. The CDR3 DNA reads as TGTGCCAGCAGCCACAGGGGCCAAGAGACCCAGTACTTC. It is translated as CASSHRGQETQYF.

This clone appeared once. The chain is built from TRBV9 and TRBJ2-7; 11 bases fit TRBD2. J lost 2 bases, V lost 3 bases, and 7 bases had no gene match. The CDR3 consists of 16 residues. Germline assignment: CDR1 SGDLS and CDR2 YYNGEE. The CDR3 bases are TGTGCCAGCAGCGGGACTAGCGGGCGATCAACCTACGAGCAGTACTTC. The encoded protein is CASSGTSGRSTYEQYF.

This clone was observed a few times. V gene TRBV25-1 combines with J gene TRBJ1-2; 8 bases fit TRBD1. V gave up 2 bases and J gave up 8 bases; unmatched junction bases: 16. Per the germline V gene, CDR1 is MGHDK and CDR2 is SYGVNS. The CDR3 sequence is 17 residues long. This CDR3 is CASSEPRTGYAVGGYTF. As DNA, the CDR3 is TGTGCCAGCAGTGAACCTAGGACAGGGTATGCGGTCGGGGGCTACACCTTC.

Here the CDR3 DNA reads TGTGCCAGCAGCTCGGCCAGGGGGCCTGGAAACACCATATATTTT. It yields the protein CASSSARGPGNTIYF. The V call is TRBV7-9, the J call TRBJ1-3, with TRBD1 matching over 8 bases. Germline trimming cut 4 bases from V and 2 bases from J; bases unmatched to any gene: 4. The CDR3 consists of 15 residues. Looked up from germline, CDR1 is SEHNR and CDR2 is FQNEAQ (reference sequence).

The chain carries TRBV25-1 and TRBJ2-1; 7 bases line up with TRBD2. From germline, CDR1 is MGHDK and CDR2 SYGVNS. The CDR3 extends over 15 amino acids. The trim removed 0 bases at V and 3 bases at J, leaving 2 bases unmatched. CDR3 sequence reads: CASSEYAGDYNEQFF. As DNA, the CDR3 is TGTGCCAGCAGTGAATATGCGGGGGACTACAATGAGCAGTTCTTC.

This clone was seen a few times. The chain couples TRBV7-2 to TRBJ1-1, with a weak D call TRBD1 (6 bases). The CDR3 sequence is 18 residues long. CDR1 and CDR2 (germline): SGHTA, FQGNSA. Trimming took off 5 bases at V and 0 bases at J, with 22 bases between the two ends. The CDR3 coding sequence is TGTGCCAGCAGCCTCCGACAGGTCGGGCTAAGGGTGAACACTGAAGCTTTCTTT. It specifies CASSLRQVGLRVNTEAFF.

The rearrangement joins TRBV18 to TRBJ2-3; 13 bases agree with TRBD2. This CDR3 has 17 residues. With V trimmed by 4 bases and J by 0 bases, 4 bases remained unmatched. Germline loops: CDR1 KGHSH, CDR2 LQKENI. CDR3 amino acids: CASSLWTSGGSTDTQYF. The CDR3 DNA sequence: TGTGCCAGCTCACTTTGGACTAGCGGGGGAAGCACAGATACGCAGTATTTT.

This rearrangement joins TRBV6-5 to TRBJ2-5, with 10 bases that match TRBD2. The J segment lost 1 base and the V segment lost 0 bases, leaving 2 bases of the junction unmatched. Germline V CDR1 and CDR2: MNHEY, SVGAGI. The CDR3 loop spans 16 amino acids. The CDR3 DNA follows: TGTGCCAGCAGTTACTCGAGGACTAGCGGCCAAGAGACCCAGTACTTC. Protein: CASSYSRTSGQETQYF.

This clone was seen a single time. This chain connects TRBV11-3 to TRBJ1-2; D is undetermined. The CDR3 covers 19 residues. V lost 4 bases, J lost 4 bases, and 28 bases lay in between. Germline CDR1 SGHNT, CDR2 YENEEA. CDR3 sequence: CASSSRDAYTVRGGYGYTF. CDR3 DNA sequence: TGTGCCAGCAGCTCCCGCGACGCATATACAGTCCGGGGTGGCTATGGCTACACCTTC.